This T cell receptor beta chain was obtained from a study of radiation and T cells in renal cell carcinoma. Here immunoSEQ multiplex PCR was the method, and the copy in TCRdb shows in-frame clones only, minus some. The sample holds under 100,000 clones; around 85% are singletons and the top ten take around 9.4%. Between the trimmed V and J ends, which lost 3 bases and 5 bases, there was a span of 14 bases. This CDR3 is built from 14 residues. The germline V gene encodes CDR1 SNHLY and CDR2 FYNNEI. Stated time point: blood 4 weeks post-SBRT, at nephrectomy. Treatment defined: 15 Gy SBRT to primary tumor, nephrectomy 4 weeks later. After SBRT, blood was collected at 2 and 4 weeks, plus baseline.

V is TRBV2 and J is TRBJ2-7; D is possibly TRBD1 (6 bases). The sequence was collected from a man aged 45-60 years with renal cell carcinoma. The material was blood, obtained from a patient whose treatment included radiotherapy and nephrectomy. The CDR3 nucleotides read TGTGCCAGCAGTGAGAGGGGGTACTTGCACGAGCAGTACTTC. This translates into CASSERGYLHEQYF.